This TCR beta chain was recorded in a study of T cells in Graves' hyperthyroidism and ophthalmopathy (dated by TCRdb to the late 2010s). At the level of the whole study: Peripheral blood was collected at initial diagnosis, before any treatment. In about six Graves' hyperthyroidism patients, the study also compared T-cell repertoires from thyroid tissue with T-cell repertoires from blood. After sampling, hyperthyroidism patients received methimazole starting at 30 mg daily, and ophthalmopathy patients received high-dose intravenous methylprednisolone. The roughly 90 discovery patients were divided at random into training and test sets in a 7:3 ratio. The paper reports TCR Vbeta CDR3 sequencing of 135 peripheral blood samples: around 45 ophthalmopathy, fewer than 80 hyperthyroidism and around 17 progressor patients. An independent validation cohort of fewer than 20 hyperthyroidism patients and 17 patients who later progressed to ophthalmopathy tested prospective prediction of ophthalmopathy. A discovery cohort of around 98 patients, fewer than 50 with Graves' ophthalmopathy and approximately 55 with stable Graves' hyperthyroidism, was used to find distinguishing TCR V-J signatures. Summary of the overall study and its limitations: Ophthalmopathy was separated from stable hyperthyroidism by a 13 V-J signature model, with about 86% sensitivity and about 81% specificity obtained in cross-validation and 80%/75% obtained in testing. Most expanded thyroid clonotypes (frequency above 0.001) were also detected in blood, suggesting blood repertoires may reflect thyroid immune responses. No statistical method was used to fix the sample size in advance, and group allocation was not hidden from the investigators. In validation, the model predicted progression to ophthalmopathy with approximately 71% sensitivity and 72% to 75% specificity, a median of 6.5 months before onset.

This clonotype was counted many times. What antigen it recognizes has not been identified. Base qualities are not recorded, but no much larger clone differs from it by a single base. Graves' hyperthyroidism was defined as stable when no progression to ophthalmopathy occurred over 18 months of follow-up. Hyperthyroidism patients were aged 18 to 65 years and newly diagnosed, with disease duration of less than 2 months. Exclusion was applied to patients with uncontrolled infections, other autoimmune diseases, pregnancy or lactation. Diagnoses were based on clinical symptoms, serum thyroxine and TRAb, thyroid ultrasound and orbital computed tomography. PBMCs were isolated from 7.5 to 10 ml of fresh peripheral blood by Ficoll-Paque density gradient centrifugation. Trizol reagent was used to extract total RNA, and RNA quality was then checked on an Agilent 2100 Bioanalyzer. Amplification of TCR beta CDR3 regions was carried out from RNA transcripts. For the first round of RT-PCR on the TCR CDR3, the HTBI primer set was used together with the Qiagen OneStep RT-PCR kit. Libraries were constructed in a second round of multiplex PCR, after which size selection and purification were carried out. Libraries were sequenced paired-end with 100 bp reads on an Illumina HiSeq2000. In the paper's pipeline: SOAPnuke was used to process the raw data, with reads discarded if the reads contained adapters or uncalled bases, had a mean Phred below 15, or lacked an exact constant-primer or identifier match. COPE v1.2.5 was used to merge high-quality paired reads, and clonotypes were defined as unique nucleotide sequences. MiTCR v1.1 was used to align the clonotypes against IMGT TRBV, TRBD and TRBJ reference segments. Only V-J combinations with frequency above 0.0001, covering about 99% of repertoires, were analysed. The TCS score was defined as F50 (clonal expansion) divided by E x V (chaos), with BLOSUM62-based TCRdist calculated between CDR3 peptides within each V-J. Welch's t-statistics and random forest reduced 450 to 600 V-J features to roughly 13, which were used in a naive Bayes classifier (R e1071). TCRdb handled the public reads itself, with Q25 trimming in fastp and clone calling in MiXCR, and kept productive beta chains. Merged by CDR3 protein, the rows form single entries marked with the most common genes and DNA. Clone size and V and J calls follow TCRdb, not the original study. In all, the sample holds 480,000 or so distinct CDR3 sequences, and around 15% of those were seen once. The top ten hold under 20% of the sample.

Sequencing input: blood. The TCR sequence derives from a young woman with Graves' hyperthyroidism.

The CDR3 in this case is CASSLRTGTDTQYF. The sequenced DNA: TGTGCCAGCAGCCTTCGGACGGGCACAGATACGCAGTATTTT. Recombination connected TRBV2 to TRBJ2-3; there is no confident call for the D gene. The germline V gene provides CDR1 SNHLY and CDR2 FYNNEI. Trimming takes 6 bases from V and 1 base from J, and the germline ends sit 11 bases apart. From the cysteine up to the phenylalanine, the CDR3 has a length of 14 residues. Solely the CDR3 DNA is kept, with 42 bases framed from the first base.